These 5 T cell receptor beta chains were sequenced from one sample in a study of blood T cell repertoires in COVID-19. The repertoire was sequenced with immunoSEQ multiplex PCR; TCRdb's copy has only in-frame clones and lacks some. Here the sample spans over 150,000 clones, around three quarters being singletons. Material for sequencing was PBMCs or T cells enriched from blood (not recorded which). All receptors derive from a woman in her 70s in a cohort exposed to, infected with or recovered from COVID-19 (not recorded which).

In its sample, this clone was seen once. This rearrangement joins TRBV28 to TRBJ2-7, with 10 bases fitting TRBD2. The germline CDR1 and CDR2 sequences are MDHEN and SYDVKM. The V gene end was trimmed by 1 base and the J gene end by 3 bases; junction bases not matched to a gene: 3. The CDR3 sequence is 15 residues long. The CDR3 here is CASSLYPSGSYEQYF. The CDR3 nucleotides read TGTGCCAGCAGTTTATATCCTAGCGGGAGCTACGAGCAGTACTTC.

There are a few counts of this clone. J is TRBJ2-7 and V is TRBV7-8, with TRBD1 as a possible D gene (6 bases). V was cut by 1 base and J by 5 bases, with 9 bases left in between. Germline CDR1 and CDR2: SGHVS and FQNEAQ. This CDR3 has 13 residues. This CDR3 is CASSLDRTDEQYF. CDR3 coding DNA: TGTGCCAGCAGCTTAGACAGGACAGACGAGCAGTACTTC.

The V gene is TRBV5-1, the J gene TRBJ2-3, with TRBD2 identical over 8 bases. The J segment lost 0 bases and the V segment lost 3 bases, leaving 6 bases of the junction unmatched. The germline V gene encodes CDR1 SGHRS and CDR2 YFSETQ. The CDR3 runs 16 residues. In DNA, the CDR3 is TGCGCCAGCAGCTCCTCTAGCGGGTCTAGCACAGATACGCAGTATTTT. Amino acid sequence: CASSSSSGSSTDTQYF.

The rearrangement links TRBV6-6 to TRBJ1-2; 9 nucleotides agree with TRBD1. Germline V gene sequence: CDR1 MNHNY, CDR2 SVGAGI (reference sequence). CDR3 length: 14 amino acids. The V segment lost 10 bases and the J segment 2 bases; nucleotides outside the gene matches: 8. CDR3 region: CATGGDRDNYGYTF. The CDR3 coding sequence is TGTGCCACCGGAGGGGACAGGGACAACTATGGCTACACCTTC.

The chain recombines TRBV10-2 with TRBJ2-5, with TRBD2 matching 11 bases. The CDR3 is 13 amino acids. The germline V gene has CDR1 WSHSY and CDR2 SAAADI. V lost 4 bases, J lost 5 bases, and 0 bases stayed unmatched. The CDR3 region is CASSGTSGETQYF. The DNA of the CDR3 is TGCGCCAGCAGTGGGACTAGCGGGGAGACCCAGTACTTC.